The 11 T cell receptor beta chains listed next were all sequenced from one sample in a study of T cell responses to AZD1222 COVID-19 vaccine. Data came from immunoSEQ multiplex PCR; TCRdb stores just in-frame clones and leaves some out. The data hold 86,000 or so clones, with 90% to 95% observed a single time. Sequencing used peripheral blood, obtained on day 0 of MenACWY control vaccination. Every receptor here comes from an adult in good health.

The V and J genes are TRBV3-1 (or the pseudogene TRBV3-2) and TRBJ1-1, with D perhaps TRBD1 (6 bases). CDR3 length equals 14 residues. Trimming left V 1 base short and J 7 bases short, with 13 bases between. Germline V gene sequence: CDR1 LGHDT, CDR2 YNNKEL (reference sequence). The CDR3 is CASSQVGAGGEAFF. The CDR3 DNA reads TGTGCCAGCAGCCAAGTGGGGGCCGGGGGTGAAGCTTTCTTT.

V usage is TRBV5-4 and J usage is TRBJ2-3; 8 bases are a match to TRBD2. The CDR3 runs to 17 residues. The V segment lost 1 base and the J segment 8 bases; nucleotides outside the gene matches: 15. Germline V CDR1 and CDR2: SGHNT, YYREEE (reference sequence). The CDR3 region has the DNA TGTGCCAGCAGCTTGTGGACGAAACTAGCGGTTGGGGGTACGCAGTATTTT. This codes for CASSLWTKLAVGGTQYF.

V usage is TRBV4-1 and J usage is TRBJ2-7, with a tentative D call TRBD1 (7 bases). This CDR3 is built from 15 residues. Germline CDR1 is MGHRA and CDR2 is YSYEKL. V dropped 3 bases and J dropped 7 bases, with 19 bases sitting between them. The DNA of the CDR3 is TGCGCCAGCAGCCAGGGCGGGACAGCCTCGTGGGAGCAGTACTTC. Amino acids: CASSQGGTASWEQYF.

V is TRBV30 and J is TRBJ1-4, with 7 positions matching TRBD1. The CDR3 length is 13 residues. CDR1 GTSNPN and CDR2 SVGIG come from the germline V gene (reference sequence). V was clipped by 5 bases and J by 5 bases; unmatched bases: 5. The CDR3 loop is CAWSGQKNEKLFF. CDR3 in DNA: TGTGCCTGGTCGGGACAGAAGAATGAAAAACTGTTTTTT.

The chain recombines TRBV10-1 with TRBJ2-2, with unresolved D. The CDR3 extends over 14 amino acids. V dropped 2 bases and J dropped 5 bases, with 9 bases sitting between them. Germline V CDR1 and CDR2: WNHNN, SYGVQD (reference sequence). For the CDR3, the DNA is TGCGCCAGCAGTGAGGCACTAATTACCGGGGAGCTGTTTTTT. Translated: CASSEALITGELFF.

This rearrangement joins TRBV7-9 to TRBJ2-5; TRBD2 aligns across 9 bases. The CDR3 covers 14 residues. Germline lookup yields CDR1 SEHNR and CDR2 FQNEAQ (reference sequence). The V gene end was trimmed by 1 base and the J gene end by 8 bases; junction bases not matched to a gene: 5. The CDR3 reads CASSLDGTSSTQYF. The CDR3 bases are TGTGCCAGCAGCTTAGACGGGACTAGCTCTACCCAGTACTTC.

The genes are TRBV2 and TRBJ1-3; D is uncertain. Trimming pared 7 bases from V and 0 bases from J, leaving 16 bases between. The CDR3 has 16 residues. CDR1 is SNHLY, CDR2 FYNNEI, per germline. CDR3 nucleotides: TGTGCCAGCACCGCCGCCCCCTCCAGCTCTGGAAACACCATATATTTT. This codes for CASTAAPSSSGNTIYF. Based on the CDR3 plus reference TRBV2 and TRBJ1-3, the full variable domain is EPEVTQTPSHQVTQMGQEVILRCVPISNHLYFYWYRQILGQKVEFLVSFYNNEISEKSEIFDDQFSVERPDGSNFTLKIRSTKLEDSAMYFCASTAAPSSSGNTIYFGEGSWLTVV.

The rearrangement uses TRBV7-9 and TRBJ2-1; no firm D call. V lost 11 bases, J lost 0 bases, and 17 bases lay in between. CDR3 length: 15 residues. Germline-derived CDR1 and CDR2 are SEHNR and FQNEAQ (reference sequence). For the CDR3, the DNA is TGTGCCGTGGGCGGAAACGGTGGCTCCTACAATGAGCAGTTCTTC. This sequence encodes CAVGGNGGSYNEQFF.

The V gene is TRBV9, the J gene TRBJ2-3; D might be TRBD2 (6 bases). The CDR3 has 14 residues. Germline CDR1 SGDLS, CDR2 YYNGEE. The V end was cut by 5 bases, the J end by 6 bases, with 16 bases between. CDR3 residues: CASSDLGLPDTQYF. DNA for the CDR3: TGTGCCAGCAGTGACTTGGGACTCCCTGATACGCAGTATTTT.

The gene calls are TRBV29-1 and TRBJ2-1; D is uncertain. The germline CDR1 and CDR2 sequences are SQVTM and ANQGSEA. The length of the CDR3 is 11 residues. Trimming left V 4 bases short and J 9 bases short, with 10 bases between. This chain's CDR3 is CSVVGSSEQFF. DNA for the CDR3: TGCAGCGTTGTTGGGTCGAGTGAGCAGTTCTTC.

The V call is TRBV28, the J call TRBJ2-5; 8 bases agree with TRBD2. Looked up from germline, CDR1 is MDHEN and CDR2 is SYDVKM. The CDR3 covers 16 residues. Trimming removed 4 bases from V and 1 base from J; junction bases left unmatched: 8. The CDR3 reads CASSYVSGGIQETQYF. The CDR3 DNA reads TGTGCCAGCAGTTACGTGAGCGGGGGCATCCAAGAGACCCAGTACTTC.